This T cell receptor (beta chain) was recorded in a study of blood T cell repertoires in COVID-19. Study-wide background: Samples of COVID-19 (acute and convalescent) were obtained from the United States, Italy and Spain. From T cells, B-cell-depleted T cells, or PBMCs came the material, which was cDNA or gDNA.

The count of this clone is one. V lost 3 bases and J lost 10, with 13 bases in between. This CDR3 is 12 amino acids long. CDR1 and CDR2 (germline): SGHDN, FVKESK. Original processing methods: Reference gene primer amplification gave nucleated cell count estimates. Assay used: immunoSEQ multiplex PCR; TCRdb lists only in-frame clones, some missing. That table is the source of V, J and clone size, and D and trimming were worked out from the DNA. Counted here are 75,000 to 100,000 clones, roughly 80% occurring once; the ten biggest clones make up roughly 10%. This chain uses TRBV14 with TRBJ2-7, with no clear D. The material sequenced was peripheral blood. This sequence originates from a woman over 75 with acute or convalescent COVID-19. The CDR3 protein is CASSQAGRKQYV. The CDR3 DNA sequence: TGTGCCAGCAGCCAGGCAGGTAGGAAACAGTACGTC.